The 3 T cell receptor beta chains below all came from one sample that was sequenced in a study of Ad26.COV2.S vaccination and SARS-CoV-2 variants. The method was immunoSEQ multiplex PCR; TCRdb's version includes in-frame clones alone and lacks a portion of them. Of some 330,000 clones listed, roughly 90% are singletons. Treatment defined: 19 received Ad26.COV2.S at low or high dose, single or two shots; roughly five received placebo; per-sample allocation not given. All samples were drawn on day 63, counting from the first vaccine or placebo injection. This material consisted of peripheral blood, taken in a trial of Ad26.COV2.S vaccine versus placebo. These receptors all stem from a person between 18 and 65 years old who received the Ad26.COV2.S COVID-19 vaccine or a placebo.

To note about this clone: This same CDR3 is encoded by further DNA sequences in the sample. V is TRBV24-1 and J is TRBJ2-3; unclear D gene. V dropped 7 bases and J dropped 5 bases, with 6 bases sitting between them. Germline loops: CDR1 KGHDR, CDR2 SFDVKD. The CDR3 spans 11 residues. This CDR3 reads CATSVGDTQYF. CDR3 bases: TGTGCCACCAGCGTGGGAGATACGCAGTATTTT.

This chain connects TRBV5-1 to TRBJ2-5, with D possibly TRBD2 on 5 matching bases. The ends were cut back, 0 bases at V and 5 bases at J, with 17 bases in the middle. Germline-derived CDR1 and CDR2 are SGHRS and YFSETQ. The CDR3 extends over 16 amino acids. The CDR3 DNA reads TGCGCCAGCAGCTTGGGTTTAGGGAAATCGGGGGAGACCCAGTACTTC. This sequence encodes CASSLGLGKSGETQYF.

The CDR3 bases are TGTGCCAGCAGCTTAGTACACGGGACAGTTGAAGCTTTCTTT. As protein: CASSLVHGTVEAFF. This chain connects TRBV7-8 to TRBJ1-1; TRBD1 matches 7 bases. Trimming cost V 1 base and J 7 bases; bases outside gene matches: 6. Germline V gene lookup returns CDR1 SGHVS and CDR2 FQNEAQ. CDR3 length: 14 residues.